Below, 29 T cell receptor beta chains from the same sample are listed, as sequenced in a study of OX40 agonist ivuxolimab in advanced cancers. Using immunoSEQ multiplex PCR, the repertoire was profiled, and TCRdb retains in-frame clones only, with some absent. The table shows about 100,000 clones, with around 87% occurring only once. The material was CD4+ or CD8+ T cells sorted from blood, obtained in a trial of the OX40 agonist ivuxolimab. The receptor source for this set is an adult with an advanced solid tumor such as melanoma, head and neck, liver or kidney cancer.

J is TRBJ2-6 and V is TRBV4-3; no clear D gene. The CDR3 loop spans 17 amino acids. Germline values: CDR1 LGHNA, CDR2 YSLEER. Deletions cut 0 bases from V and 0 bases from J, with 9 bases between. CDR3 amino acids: CASSQDFHSSGANVLTF. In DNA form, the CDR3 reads TGCGCCAGCAGCCAAGATTTCCACAGCTCTGGGGCCAACGTCCTGACTTTC.

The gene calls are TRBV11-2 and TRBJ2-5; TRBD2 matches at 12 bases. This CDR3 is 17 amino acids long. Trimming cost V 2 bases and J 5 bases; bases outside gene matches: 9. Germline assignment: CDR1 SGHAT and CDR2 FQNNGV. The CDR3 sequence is CASSLRLAGVLGETQYF. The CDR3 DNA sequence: TGTGCCAGCAGCTTAAGACTAGCGGGAGTACTGGGGGAGACCCAGTACTTC.

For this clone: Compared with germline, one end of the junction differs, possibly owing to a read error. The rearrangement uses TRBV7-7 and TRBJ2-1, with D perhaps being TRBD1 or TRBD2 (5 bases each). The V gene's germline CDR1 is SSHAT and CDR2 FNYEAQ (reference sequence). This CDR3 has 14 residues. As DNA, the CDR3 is TGTGCTAGCAGCCCGGGACGGGACTACAATGAGCAGTTCTTC. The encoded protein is CASSPGRDYNEQFF.

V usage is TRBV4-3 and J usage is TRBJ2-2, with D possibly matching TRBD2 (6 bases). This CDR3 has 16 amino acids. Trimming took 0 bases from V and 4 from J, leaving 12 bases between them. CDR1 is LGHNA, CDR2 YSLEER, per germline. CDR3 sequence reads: CASSQDQAGTTGELFF. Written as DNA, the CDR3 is TGCGCCAGCAGCCAAGATCAGGCGGGGACCACCGGGGAGCTGTTTTTT.

The CDR3 DNA reads TGTGCCAGCTCACCGTGGGGCGGGGAGCTGTTTTTT. Protein: CASSPWGGELFF. V gene TRBV18 combines with J gene TRBJ2-2; no firm D call. V shed 3 bases and J shed 7 bases, with 6 bases lying between them. The germline gives CDR1 KGHSH, CDR2 LQKENI. The CDR3 sequence is 12 residues long.

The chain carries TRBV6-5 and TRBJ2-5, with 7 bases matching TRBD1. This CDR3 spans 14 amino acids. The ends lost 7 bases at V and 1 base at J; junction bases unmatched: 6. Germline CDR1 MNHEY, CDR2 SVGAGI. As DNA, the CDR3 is TGTGCCAGCACCATAGACAGGGTCCAAGAGACCCAGTACTTC. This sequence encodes CASTIDRVQETQYF.

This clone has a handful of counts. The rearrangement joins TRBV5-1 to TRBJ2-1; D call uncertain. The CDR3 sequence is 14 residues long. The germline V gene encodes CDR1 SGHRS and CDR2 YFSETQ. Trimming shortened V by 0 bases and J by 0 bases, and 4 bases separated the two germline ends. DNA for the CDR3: TGCGCCAGCAGCTTGGTTATCTCCTACAATGAGCAGTTCTTC. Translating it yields CASSLVISYNEQFF.

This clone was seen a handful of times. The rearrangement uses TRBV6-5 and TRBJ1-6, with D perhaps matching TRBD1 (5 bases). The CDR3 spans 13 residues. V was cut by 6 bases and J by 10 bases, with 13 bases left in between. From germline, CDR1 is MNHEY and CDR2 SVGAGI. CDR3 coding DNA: TGTGCCAGCAGGATAGGGGAGGGATCACCCCTCCACTTT. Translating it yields CASRIGEGSPLHF.

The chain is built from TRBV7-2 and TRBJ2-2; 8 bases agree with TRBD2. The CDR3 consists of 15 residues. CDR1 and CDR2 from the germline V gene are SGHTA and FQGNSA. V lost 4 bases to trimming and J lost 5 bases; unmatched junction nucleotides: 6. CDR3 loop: CASSWGASGTGELFF. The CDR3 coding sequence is TGTGCCAGCAGCTGGGGCGCTAGCGGGACCGGGGAGCTGTTTTTT.

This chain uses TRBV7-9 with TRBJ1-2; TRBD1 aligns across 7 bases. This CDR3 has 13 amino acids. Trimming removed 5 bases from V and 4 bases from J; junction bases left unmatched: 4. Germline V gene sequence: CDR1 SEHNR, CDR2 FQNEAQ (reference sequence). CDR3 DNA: TGTGCCAGCAGCCGAGGGACAGCCTATGGCTACACCTTC. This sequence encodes CASSRGTAYGYTF.

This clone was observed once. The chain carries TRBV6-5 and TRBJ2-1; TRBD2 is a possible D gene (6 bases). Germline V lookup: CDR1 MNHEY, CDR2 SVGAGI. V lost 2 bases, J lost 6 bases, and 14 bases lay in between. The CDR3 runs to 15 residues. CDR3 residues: CASSYGGGGPNEQFF. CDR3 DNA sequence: TGTGCCAGCAGTTACGGTGGGGGAGGTCCCAATGAGCAGTTCTTC.

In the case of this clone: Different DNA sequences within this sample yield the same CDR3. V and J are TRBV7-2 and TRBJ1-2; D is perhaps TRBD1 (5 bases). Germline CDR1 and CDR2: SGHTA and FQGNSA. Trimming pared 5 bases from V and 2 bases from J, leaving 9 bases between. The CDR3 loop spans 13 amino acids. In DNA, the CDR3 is TGTGCCAGCAGCCCGCAGGGAAACTATGGCTACACCTTC. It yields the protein CASSPQGNYGYTF.

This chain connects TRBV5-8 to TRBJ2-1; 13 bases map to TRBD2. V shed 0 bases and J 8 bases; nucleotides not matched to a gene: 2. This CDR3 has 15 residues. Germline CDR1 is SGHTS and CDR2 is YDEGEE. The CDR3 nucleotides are TGTGCCAGCAGCTTGGGGACTAGCGGGAGCGATGAGCAGTTCTTC. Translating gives CASSLGTSGSDEQFF. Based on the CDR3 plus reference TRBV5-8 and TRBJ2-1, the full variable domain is EAGVTQSPTHLIKTRGQQATLRCSPISGHTSVYWYQQALGLGLQFLLWYDEGEERNRGNFPPRFSGRQFPNYSSELNVNALELEDSALYLCASSLGTSGSDEQFFGPGTRLTVL.

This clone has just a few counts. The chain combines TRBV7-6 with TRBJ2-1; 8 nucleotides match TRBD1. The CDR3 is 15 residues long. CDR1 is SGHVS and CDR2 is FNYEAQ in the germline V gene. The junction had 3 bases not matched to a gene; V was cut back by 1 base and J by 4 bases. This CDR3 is CASSLVQGVYNEQFF. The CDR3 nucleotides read TGTGCCAGCAGCTTAGTACAGGGGGTGTACAATGAGCAGTTCTTC.

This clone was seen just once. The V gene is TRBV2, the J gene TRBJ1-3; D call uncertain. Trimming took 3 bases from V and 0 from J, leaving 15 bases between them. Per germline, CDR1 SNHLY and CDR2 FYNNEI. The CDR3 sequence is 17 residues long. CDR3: CASSDTGPPSSGNTIYF. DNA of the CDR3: TGTGCCAGCAGTGATACCGGGCCACCGTCCTCTGGAAACACCATATATTTT. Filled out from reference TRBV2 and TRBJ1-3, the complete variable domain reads EPEVTQTPSHQVTQMGQEVILRCVPISNHLYFYWYRQILGQKVEFLVSFYNNEISEKSEIFDDQFSVERPDGSNFTLKIRSTKLEDSAMYFCASSDTGPPSSGNTIYFGEGSWLTVV.

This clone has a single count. The CDR3, as DNA: TGTGCCAGTAGTATAGATCCCAGGGGTATGGAGACCCAGTACTTC. This codes for CASSIDPRGMETQYF. This sequence joins TRBV19 and TRBJ2-5, with a weak D call TRBD1 (6 bases). The CDR3 has 15 amino acids. The germline V and J ends were trimmed by 0 bases and 5 bases, with 13 bases remaining between them. From germline, CDR1 is LNHDA and CDR2 SQIVND (reference sequence). The entire variable domain, with the rest obtained from reference TRBV19 and TRBJ2-5, is as follows: DGGITQSPKYLFRKEGQNVTLSCEQNLNHDAMYWYRQDPGQGLRLIYYSQIVNDFQKGDIAEGYSVSREKKESFPLTVTSAQKNPTAFYLCASSIDPRGMETQYFGPGTRLLVL.

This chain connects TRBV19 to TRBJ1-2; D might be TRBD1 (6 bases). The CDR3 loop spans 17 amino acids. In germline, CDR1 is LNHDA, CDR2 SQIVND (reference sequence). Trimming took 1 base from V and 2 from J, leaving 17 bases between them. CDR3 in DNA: TGTGCCAGTAGTATAGGGGGGGCCATTATGAGAAACTATGGCTACACCTTC. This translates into CASSIGGAIMRNYGYTF.

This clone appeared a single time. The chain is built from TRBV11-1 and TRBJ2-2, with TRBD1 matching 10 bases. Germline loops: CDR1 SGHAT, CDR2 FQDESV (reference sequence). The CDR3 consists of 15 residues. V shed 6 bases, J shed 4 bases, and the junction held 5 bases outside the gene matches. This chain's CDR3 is CASSWDRGGTGELFF. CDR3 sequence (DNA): TGTGCCAGCAGTTGGGACAGGGGTGGCACCGGGGAGCTGTTTTTT.

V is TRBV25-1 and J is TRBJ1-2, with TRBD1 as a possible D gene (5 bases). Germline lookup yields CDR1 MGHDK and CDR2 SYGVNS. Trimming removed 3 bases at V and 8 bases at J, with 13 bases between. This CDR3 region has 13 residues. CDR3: CASSDRQREGYTF. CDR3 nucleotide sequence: TGTGCCAGCAGTGATAGACAGCGGGAAGGCTACACCTTC.

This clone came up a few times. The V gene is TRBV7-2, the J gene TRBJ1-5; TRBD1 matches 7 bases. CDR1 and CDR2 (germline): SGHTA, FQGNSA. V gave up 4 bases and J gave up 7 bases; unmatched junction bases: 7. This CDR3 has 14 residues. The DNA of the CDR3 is TGTGCCAGCAGCTCCCCGACAGGGCACCAGCCCCAGCATTTT. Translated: CASSSPTGHQPQHF.

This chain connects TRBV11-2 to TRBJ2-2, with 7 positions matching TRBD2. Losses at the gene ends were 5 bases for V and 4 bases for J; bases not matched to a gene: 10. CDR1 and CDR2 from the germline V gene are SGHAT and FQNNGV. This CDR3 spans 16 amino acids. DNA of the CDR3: TGTGCCAGCAGCGTAAAGACTAGCAGTAGCACCGGGGAGCTGTTTTTT. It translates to CASSVKTSSSTGELFF.

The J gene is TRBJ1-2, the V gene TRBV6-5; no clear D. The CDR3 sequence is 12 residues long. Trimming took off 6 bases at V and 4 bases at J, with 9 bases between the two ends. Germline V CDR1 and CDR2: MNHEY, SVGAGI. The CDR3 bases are TGTGCCAGCAGCCCCACAGCCTATGGCTACACCTTC. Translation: CASSPTAYGYTF.

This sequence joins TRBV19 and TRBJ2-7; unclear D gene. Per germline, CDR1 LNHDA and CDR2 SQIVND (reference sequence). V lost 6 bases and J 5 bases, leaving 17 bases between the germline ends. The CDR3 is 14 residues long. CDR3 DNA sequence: TGTGCCAGTAGCACTGGGTATGCCGTCAACGAGCAGTACTTC. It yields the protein CASSTGYAVNEQYF.

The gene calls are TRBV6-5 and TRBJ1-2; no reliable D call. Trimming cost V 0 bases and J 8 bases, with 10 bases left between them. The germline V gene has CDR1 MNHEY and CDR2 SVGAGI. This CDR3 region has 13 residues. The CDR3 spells CASSYSRERGYTF. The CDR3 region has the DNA TGTGCCAGCAGTTACTCCCGGGAGCGGGGCTACACCTTC.

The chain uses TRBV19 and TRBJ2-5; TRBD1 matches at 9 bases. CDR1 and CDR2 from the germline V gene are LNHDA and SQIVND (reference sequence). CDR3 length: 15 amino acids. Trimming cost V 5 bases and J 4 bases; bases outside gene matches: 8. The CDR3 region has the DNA TGTGCCAGTAGTTCGGACAGGGGAATTGGAGAGACCCAGTACTTC. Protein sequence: CASSSDRGIGETQYF.

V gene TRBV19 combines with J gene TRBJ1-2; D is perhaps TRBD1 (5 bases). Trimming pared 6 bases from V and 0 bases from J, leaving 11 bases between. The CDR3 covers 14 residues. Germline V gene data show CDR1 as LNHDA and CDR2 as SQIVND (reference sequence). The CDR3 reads CASRTGTTNYGYTF. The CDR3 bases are TGTGCCAGTAGGACTGGGACGACTAACTATGGCTACACCTTC.

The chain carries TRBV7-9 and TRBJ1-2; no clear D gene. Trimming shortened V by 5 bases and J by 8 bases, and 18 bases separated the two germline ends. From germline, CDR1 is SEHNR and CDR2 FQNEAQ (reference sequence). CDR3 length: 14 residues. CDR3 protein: CASSRAETARGYTF. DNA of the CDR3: TGTGCCAGCAGCCGAGCTGAAACGGCACGGGGCTACACCTTC.

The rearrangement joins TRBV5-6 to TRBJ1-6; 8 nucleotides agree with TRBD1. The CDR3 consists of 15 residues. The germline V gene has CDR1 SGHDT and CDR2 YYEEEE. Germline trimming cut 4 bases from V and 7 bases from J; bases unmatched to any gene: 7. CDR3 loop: CASSVQGAGNSPLHF. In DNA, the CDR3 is TGTGCCAGCAGCGTGCAGGGGGCTGGAAATTCACCCCTCCACTTT.

The CDR3 bases are TGTGCCAGTCGGGACAGGGTGAACATTCAGTACTTC. This sequence encodes CASRDRVNIQYF. The rearrangement links TRBV6-5 to TRBJ2-4; 9 nucleotides agree with TRBD1. The CDR3 sequence is 12 residues long. CDR1 and CDR2 (germline): MNHEY, SVGAGI. The V segment lost 9 bases and the J segment 7 bases; nucleotides outside the gene matches: 4.